The 13 T cell receptor beta chains below come from one sample, sequenced in a study of circulating CD8 cells and anti-PD-1 response in melanoma. Sorting of live CD3+CD8+TCRalphabeta+ cells by PD-1 and/or TIGIT gave four subsets. Using around 15 ng of total RNA, TCR libraries were made with the QIAseq Immune Repertoire TCR panel. TCRdb itself ran the reads through MiXCR, one entry per CDR3 protein. The sample includes more than 200 distinct CDR3 sequences, less than 6.5% of them seen just once. The source was CD8+ T cells from PBMCs, collected at baseline or after one month of anti-PD-1 therapy (not recorded which). Receptors were obtained from a human donor with melanoma.

In its sample, this clonotype ranks as large. The rearrangement links TRBV11-2 to TRBJ1-4, with a possible D match to TRBD1 (6 bases). CDR3 length equals 16 residues. CDR1 is SGHAT and CDR2 is FQNNGV in the germline V gene. Deletions cut 0 bases from V and 5 bases from J, with 13 bases between. The CDR3, as DNA: TGTGCCAGCAGCTTAGATCTGGGGGCGGTAAATGAAAAACTGTTTTTT. Translated: CASSLDLGAVNEKLFF.

By sample fraction, this clonotype is large. The chain uses TRBV3-1 and TRBJ2-2, with a weak D call TRBD1 (6 bases). The length of the CDR3 is 15 residues. V was pared by 2 bases and J by 2 bases, with 9 bases between. Germline assignment: CDR1 LGHDT and CDR2 YNNKEL (reference sequence). The CDR3 reads CASSQRDTNTGELFF. For the CDR3, the DNA is TGTGCCAGCAGCCAAAGGGACACCAACACCGGGGAGCTGTTTTTT.

This clonotype is large (0.1 to 1%) in the sample. This chain uses TRBV20-1 with TRBJ2-7, with D maybe TRBD2 (5 bases). Trimming pared 6 bases from V and 3 bases from J, leaving 9 bases between. The CDR3 contains 11 residues. Germline V lookup: CDR1 DFQATT, CDR2 SNEGSKA (reference sequence). The CDR3 coding sequence is TGCAGTGCCACAGACTACTACGAGCAGTACTTC. Its translation is CSATDYYEQYF.

Relative to its sample, this clonotype is large (0.1 to 1%). The V gene is TRBV20-1, the J gene TRBJ2-1, with D perhaps matching TRBD1 (5 bases). Trimming removed 0 bases at V and 9 bases at J, with 9 bases between. Germline V gene lookup returns CDR1 DFQATT and CDR2 SNEGSKA (reference sequence). CDR3 length equals 12 residues. The CDR3 reads CSARDWGAEQFF. DNA of the CDR3: TGCAGTGCTAGAGATTGGGGCGCTGAGCAGTTCTTC.

In its sample, this clonotype is medium-sized. This chain uses TRBV28 with TRBJ1-5; maybe TRBD1 (5 bases). Deletions cut 6 bases from V and 0 bases from J, with 12 bases between. Germline values: CDR1 MDHEN, CDR2 SYDVKM. This CDR3 spans 15 amino acids. The CDR3 DNA sequence: TGTGCCAGCAGCACAGGTTTTTATAGCAATCAGCCCCAGCATTTT. It codes for CASSTGFYSNQPQHF.

This clonotype is termed hyperexpanded. The chain couples TRBV28 to TRBJ2-7; D possibly uses TRBD1 or TRBD2 (6 bases each). CDR3 size: 16 residues. Germline V CDR1 and CDR2: MDHEN, SYDVKM. Trimming stripped 3 bases from V and 3 bases from J, with 18 bases between. The CDR3 is CASSLSGASGLYEQYF. Here the CDR3 DNA reads TGTGCCAGCAGTTTGTCGGGGGCCTCGGGGCTCTACGAGCAGTACTTC.

This clonotype is termed large. CDR3 sequence (DNA): TGCGCCAGCAGCCCCCCCGGACAGGGCAATCAGCCCCAGCATTTT. Its protein is CASSPPGQGNQPQHF. The rearrangement joins TRBV4-1 to TRBJ1-5; 7 bases line up with TRBD1. With 4 bases clipped from V and 2 bases from J, the junction kept 5 bases outside the gene matches. The CDR3 runs 15 residues. Germline loops: CDR1 MGHRA, CDR2 YSYEKL.

This clonotype ranks as medium-sized. This rearrangement joins TRBV20-1 to TRBJ1-6; no definite D call. The CDR3 has 12 amino acids. V was pared by 6 bases and J by 10 bases, with 13 bases between. CDR1 DFQATT and CDR2 SNEGSKA come from the germline V gene (reference sequence). CDR3 coding DNA: TGCAGTGCCTGGGATGGGAGGTCACCCCTCCACTTT. Translated: CSAWDGRSPLHF.

This clonotype is large in the sample. This chain uses TRBV30 with TRBJ2-7; D might be TRBD1 or TRBD2, each matching 5 bases. Germline assignment: CDR1 GTSNPN and CDR2 SVGIG (reference sequence). The CDR3 has 11 amino acids. Trimming shortened V by 0 bases and J by 8 bases, and 8 bases separated the two germline ends. DNA for the CDR3: TGTGCCTGGAGTGTAGAGGGACAGCAGTACTTC. Translation gives CAWSVEGQQYF.

In this sample, this clonotype is large (0.1 to 1%). This sequence joins TRBV25-1 and TRBJ2-7; D ambiguous. The V gene lost 0 bases and the J gene lost 3 bases, with 9 bases spanning the gap. CDR3 length: 14 amino acids. CDR1 and CDR2 from the germline V gene are MGHDK and SYGVNS. The CDR3 loop reads CASSEYGSFYEQYF. Here the CDR3 DNA reads TGTGCCAGCAGTGAATATGGCAGCTTCTACGAGCAGTACTTC.

By its share, this clonotype is medium-sized. The rearrangement joins TRBV29-1 to TRBJ2-1; unclear D gene. The germline gives CDR1 SQVTM, CDR2 ANQGSEA. The CDR3 covers 13 residues. The germline V and J ends were trimmed by 4 bases and 6 bases, with 13 bases remaining between them. CDR3 coding DNA: TGCAGCGTTGGACGCGCGTTACGCAATGAGCAGTTCTTC. Protein sequence: CSVGRALRNEQFF.

This clonotype is judged hyperexpanded (1% or more). This sequence joins TRBV18 and TRBJ2-3; D is undetermined. The CDR3 consists of 13 residues. V was trimmed by 1 base and J by 1 base, leaving 3 bases between them. Germline V gene lookup returns CDR1 KGHSH and CDR2 LQKENI. CDR3 sequence (DNA): TGTGCCAGCTCACCACTAGGCACAGATACGCAGTATTTT. Translating gives CASSPLGTDTQYF.

By share, this clonotype counts as hyperexpanded. The chain is built from TRBV5-4 and TRBJ2-5; D unresolved. The germline CDR1 and CDR2 sequences are SGHNT and YYREEE (reference sequence). The CDR3 extends over 11 amino acids. V lost 1 base to trimming and J lost 5 bases, with 3 bases between them. The CDR3 nucleotides read TGTGCCAGCAGCTTGTTGGAGACCCAGTACTTC. Translation gives CASSLLETQYF.